These T cell receptor beta chains were read from a single sample in a study. TCRdb redid the calling of the 5' RACE reads with MiXCR, one entry per CDR3 protein. The sample consists of 50,000 to 60,000 distinct CDR3 sequences, around 21% of them appearing once. Specimen: tumor-infiltrating Tregs sorted from the breast tumor. These receptors were collected from a female donor with breast cancer. Each CDR3 is given with its conserved first and last residue. The D gene is left open where the match is weak. Expanded clones get a size class; other rows say once, few or many, or leave the size out.

j_call clone_size v_call d_call cdr3_nt cdr3_aa
TRBJ2-7 few TRBV6-2/TRBV6-3 TRBD1 TGTGCCAGCAGGCCACGGACAGGAAGCCCCTACGAGCAGTACTTC CASRPRTGSPYEQYF
TRBJ2-1 many TRBV20-1 TRBD2 TGCGTGGGCGCTAGCGGGTCGACGGTAGAGCAGTTCTTC CVGASGSTVEQFF
TRBJ2-1 few TRBV9 - TGTGCCAGCAGCCCACAGCGAGGGTTTTACAATGAGCAGTTCTTC CASSPQRGFYNEQFF
TRBJ2-3 few TRBV27 TRBD2 TGTGCCAGCAGTTTACAGCCCGGGACTAGCGGGAGAGGTACGCAGTATTTT CASSLQPGTSGRGTQYF
TRBJ1-5 many TRBV4-1 TRBD1 TGCGCCAGCAGCCAAGATCAACAGGGGGCAGGGGGGCAGCCCCAGCATTTT CASSQDQQGAGGQPQHF
TRBJ1-5 few TRBV3-1 - TGTGCCAGCAGCCAACAGGGTAATCAGCCCCAGCATTTT CASSQQGNQPQHF
TRBJ2-7 - TRBV20-1 TRBD2 TGCAGTGCTAGTAGCGGGTACGAGCAGTACTTC CSASSGYEQYF
TRBJ2-2 - TRBV5-1 TRBD2 TGCGCCAGCAGCTTGCGGGGACTATCAAACACCGGGGAGCTGTTTTTT CASSLRGLSNTGELFF
TRBJ1-5 few TRBV12-3/TRBV12-4 - TGTGCCAGCAGTCCCATTACAGTGAGTCAGCCCCAGCATTTT CASSPITVSQPQHF
TRBJ2-3 - TRBV7-9 - TGTGCCAGCAGCCCCCGGGGGATTAGCACAGATACGCAGTATTTT CASSPRGISTDTQYF
TRBJ1-1 many TRBV3-1 - TGTGCCAGCAGCCTGCGGACTCGGGGGACTGAAGCTTTCTTT CASSLRTRGTEAFF
TRBJ2-4 - TRBV18 TRBD2 TGTGCCGGCTCACCACCCCTAGCGGGAAACATTCAGTACTTC CAGSPPLAGNIQYF
TRBJ2-1 many TRBV6-2/TRBV6-3 - TGTGCCAGCAGTCCTCGGGACGGAACTCAAAATGAGCAGTTCTTC CASSPRDGTQNEQFF
TRBJ2-1 many TRBV29-1 TRBD1 TGCAGCGTACAACCGGTCGGGACAGGGGGGTTGGTCTCCTACAATGAGCAGTTCTTC CSVQPVGTGGLVSYNEQFF
TRBJ1-1 many TRBV6-5 - TGTGCCAGCAGACCCGACAGGAACACTGAAGCTTTCTTT CASRPDRNTEAFF
TRBJ2-1 - TRBV20-1 - TGCAGTGCTAGTAGGGGGGGCATTAACAATGAGCAGTTCTTC CSASRGGINNEQFF
TRBJ1-5 few TRBV7-2 TRBD1 TGTGCCAGCAGCATGGGACAGGGGAGCAATCAGCCCCAGCATTTT CASSMGQGSNQPQHF
TRBJ1-3 few TRBV7-9 - TGTGCCAGCACCGAAGGGGGGCAATCCTCAAGCTCTGGAAACACCATATATTTT CASTEGGQSSSSGNTIYF
TRBJ1-6 - TRBV6-1 - TGTGCCAGCAGTGAAGACAGTCACTCACCCCTCCACTTT CASSEDSHSPLHF
TRBJ2-3 few TRBV18 - TGTGCCAGCTCACCAAGGACGGGCAGAGATACGCAGTATTTT CASSPRTGRDTQYF
TRBJ2-2 many TRBV12-3/TRBV12-4 TRBD2 TGTGCCAGCAGTTTACGGACTAGCGGGGTTCTTAGCGGGGAGCTGTTTTTT CASSLRTSGVLSGELFF
TRBJ2-7 - TRBV7-2 TRBD2 TGTGCCAGCAGCTCCCAGACTAGCGGGGCCTACGAGCAGTACTTC CASSSQTSGAYEQYF
TRBJ1-5 - TRBV5-1 TRBD1 TGCGCCAGCAGCAGGGACAGGGACCAGCCCCAGCATTTT CASSRDRDQPQHF
TRBJ2-5 - TRBV5-1 - TGCGCCAGCAGCTTATCCGTGCTGGGAGCACAAGAGACCCAGTACTTC CASSLSVLGAQETQYF
TRBJ2-7 few TRBV7-3 TRBD1 TGTGCCAGCAGCTCCCCGAAAGGGGGCGCCGAGCAGTACTTC CASSSPKGGAEQYF
TRBJ1-2 once TRBV20-1 - TGCAGTGCTAGAGATCAAGGGGGTAGCTATGGCTACACCTTC CSARDQGGSYGYTF
TRBJ1-5 many TRBV10-3 - TGTGCCATCGGGGGTGCTGAACAGCCCCAGCATTTT CAIGGAEQPQHF
TRBJ2-1 - TRBV4-1 TRBD1 TGCGCCAGCAGCCAATCCCCCGGAGGGACAGGGGCAAGGGATGAGCAGTTCTTC CASSQSPGGTGARDEQFF
TRBJ2-1 few TRBV12-3/TRBV12-4 - TGTGCCAGCAGTTTACTAGCTCCCCGAGGGAGTGAGCAGTTCTTC CASSLLAPRGSEQFF
TRBJ2-3 many TRBV15 - TGTGCCACCAGCACAGGCCTGGCCAACACAGATACGCAGTATTTT CATSTGLANTDTQYF
TRBJ2-4 - TRBV28 TRBD1 TGTGCCAGCAGTTTAGGGGAGATCGGGACAGGCTACTTCAAAAACATTCAGTACTTC CASSLGEIGTGYFKNIQYF
TRBJ2-5 few TRBV3-1 - TGTGCCAGCAGCCCAGGGGAGAGGACCCAGTACTTC CASSPGERTQYF
TRBJ1-2 many TRBV20-1 - TGCAGTGCTCCCCTGGGGGCGGGGTTTGGCTACACCTTC CSAPLGAGFGYTF
TRBJ1-5 - TRBV7-2 TRBD1 TGTGCCAGCAGCGTGGGACAGAGGGGGCAGCCCCAGCATTTT CASSVGQRGQPQHF
TRBJ2-5 - TRBV21-1 - TGTGCCAGCAGCGCCCCGTGGGGGCGCGGGGAGACCCAGTACTTC CASSAPWGRGETQYF
TRBJ1-5 - TRBV15 - TGTGCCACCAGCAGACAGCTCCAAAATCAGCCCCAGCATTTT CATSRQLQNQPQHF
TRBJ1-1 many TRBV7-2 - TGTGCCAGCAGCTTACACACCGCCGCTGAAGCTTTCTTT CASSLHTAAEAFF
TRBJ2-5 few TRBV10-3 - TGTGCCATTCAAGCCTCTAGGGGGGGGCAAGAGACCCAGTACTTC CAIQASRGGQETQYF
TRBJ2-7 - TRBV2 - TGTGCCAGCAGTGGGCAGGGTGGCTACGAGCAGTACTTC CASSGQGGYEQYF
TRBJ1-1 few TRBV10-3 - TGTGCCATCAGTGAAGGACGGACTCGAACTGAAGCTTTCTTT CAISEGRTRTEAFF
TRBJ2-7 few TRBV20-1 TRBD2 TGCAGTGCTAATTTGGTGGCGGGAGAATACGAGCAGTACTTC CSANLVAGEYEQYF
TRBJ1-1 - TRBV18 - TGTGCCAGCTCACCTGTCTGGCAGAACACTGAAGCTTTCTTT CASSPVWQNTEAFF
TRBJ2-1 - TRBV5-1 - TGCGCCAGCAGCTTGAACACCAACTCCTACAATGAGCAGTTCTTC CASSLNTNSYNEQFF
TRBJ2-1 few TRBV7-2 TRBD1 TGTGCCAGCAGCCCGGGGGGACAGGGCCCCTATGAGCAGTTCTTC CASSPGGQGPYEQFF
TRBJ1-2 - TRBV10-3 TRBD1 TGTGCCATCAGTGACGACAGGGGCTATGGCTACACCTTC CAISDDRGYGYTF
TRBJ2-5 - TRBV12-3/TRBV12-4 - TGTGCCAGCAGTTTACTCAGAAAAGAGACCCAGTACTTC CASSLLRKETQYF
TRBJ2-2 - TRBV5-1 TRBD2 TGCGCCAGCAGCCGGGGGACTAGCGGGAGGCCCGGGGAGCTGTTTTTT CASSRGTSGRPGELFF
TRBJ2-1 - TRBV20-1 TRBD2 TGCAGTGCTAGAGATGGGCGGACTAGCGGGAGATGGAAAAATGAGCAGTTCTTC CSARDGRTSGRWKNEQFF
TRBJ2-5 few TRBV4-1 TRBD2 TGCGCCAGCAGCCAAGCCAGCGGGGTTGGCCAAGAGACCCAGTACTTC CASSQASGVGQETQYF
TRBJ2-7 - TRBV5-1 TRBD1 TGCGCCAGCAGCGTCCGGGACAGGGACCACGAGCAGTACTTC CASSVRDRDHEQYF
TRBJ1-1 - TRBV9 - TGTGCCAGCAGCGTAGCCGGGGCCGGGAACACTGAAGCTTTCTTT CASSVAGAGNTEAFF